This TCR beta chain stems from a study of blood T cell repertoires in COVID-19. The overall study: Sites across the United States, Italy and Spain contributed samples from acute and convalescent COVID-19. Nucleic acid was either cDNA or gDNA, and it came from T cells, B-cell-depleted T cells, or PBMCs.

CDR3 length: 15 residues. Germline V gives CDR1 SGHRS, CDR2 YFSETQ. Trimming left V 4 bases short and J 1 base short, with 9 bases between. Clones were sequenced by immunoSEQ multiplex PCR, and TCRdb holds only the in-frame ones, with some missing. This sample has 150,000 to 200,000 clones, with 80% to 90% found just once. Specimen: peripheral blood. J is TRBJ2-6 and V is TRBV5-1; no clear D gene. This sequence was found in a man aged 55 to 70 with acute or convalescent COVID-19. CDR3 DNA: TGCGCCAGCAGCCGGTGGGCTTCTGGGGCCAACGTCCTGACTTTC. This gives the protein CASSRWASGANVLTF.